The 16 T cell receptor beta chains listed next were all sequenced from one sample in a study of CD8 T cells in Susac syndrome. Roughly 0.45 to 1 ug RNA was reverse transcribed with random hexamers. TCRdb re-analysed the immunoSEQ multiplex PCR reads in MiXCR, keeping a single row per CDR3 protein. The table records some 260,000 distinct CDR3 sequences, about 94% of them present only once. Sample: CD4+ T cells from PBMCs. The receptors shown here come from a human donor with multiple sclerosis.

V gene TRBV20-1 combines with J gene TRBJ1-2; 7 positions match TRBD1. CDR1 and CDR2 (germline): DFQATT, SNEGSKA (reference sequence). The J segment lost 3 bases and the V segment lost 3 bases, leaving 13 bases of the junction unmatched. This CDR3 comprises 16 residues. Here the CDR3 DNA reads TGCAGTGCTAGGGCCGGGACAGTCGGGGGATACTATGGCTACACCTTC. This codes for CSARAGTVGGYYGYTF.

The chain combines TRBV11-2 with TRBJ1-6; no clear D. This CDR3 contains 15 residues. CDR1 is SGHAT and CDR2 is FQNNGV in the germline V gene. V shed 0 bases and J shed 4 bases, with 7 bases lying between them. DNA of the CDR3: TGTGCCAGCAGCTTAGATGGGCAGTATAATTCACCCCTCCACTTT. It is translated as CASSLDGQYNSPLHF.

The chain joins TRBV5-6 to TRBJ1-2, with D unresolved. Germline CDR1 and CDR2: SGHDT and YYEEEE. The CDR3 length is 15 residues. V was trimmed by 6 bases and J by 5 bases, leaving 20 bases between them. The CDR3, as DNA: TGTGCCAGCAACTTAGGTGGCAGGAGAAGATATGGCTACACCTTC. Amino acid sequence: CASNLGGRRRYGYTF.

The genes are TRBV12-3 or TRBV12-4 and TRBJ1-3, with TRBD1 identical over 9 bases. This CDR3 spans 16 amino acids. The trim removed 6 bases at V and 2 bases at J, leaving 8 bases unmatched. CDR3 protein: CASSPDRGRTGNTIYF. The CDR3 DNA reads TGTGCCAGCAGCCCGGACAGGGGACGGACTGGAAACACCATATATTTT.

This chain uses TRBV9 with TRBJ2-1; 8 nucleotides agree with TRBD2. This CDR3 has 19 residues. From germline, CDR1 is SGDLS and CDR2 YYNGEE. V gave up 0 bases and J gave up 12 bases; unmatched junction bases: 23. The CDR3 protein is CASSVATGNVAGKWAGQFF. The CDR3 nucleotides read TGTGCCAGCAGCGTAGCTACGGGGAACGTAGCGGGGAAGTGGGCAGGGCAGTTCTTC.

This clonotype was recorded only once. The CDR3 protein is CASSRKTPQETQYF. Here the CDR3 DNA reads TGTGCCAGCAGCCGAAAGACTCCTCAAGAGACCCAGTACTTC. The chain recombines TRBV5-4 with TRBJ2-5; D gene unclear. V lost 4 bases and J lost 2, with 12 bases in between. Germline-derived CDR1 and CDR2 are SGHNT and YYREEE (reference sequence). There are 14 residues in the CDR3.

The CDR3 reads CASSLLPGRSDYEQYV. Here the CDR3 DNA reads TGTGCCAGCAGCCTACTTCCGGGTCGGTCAGACTACGAGCAGTACGTC. The V call is TRBV5-6, the J call TRBJ2-7, with unresolved D. CDR1 is SGHDT and CDR2 is YYEEEE in the germline V gene. Trimming left V 4 bases short and J 3 bases short, with 20 bases between. This CDR3 has 16 residues.

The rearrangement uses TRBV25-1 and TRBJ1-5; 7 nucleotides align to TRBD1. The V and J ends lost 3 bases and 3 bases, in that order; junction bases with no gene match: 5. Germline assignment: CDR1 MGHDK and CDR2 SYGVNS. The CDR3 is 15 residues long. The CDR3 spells CASSETGSPNQPQHF. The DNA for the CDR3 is TGTGCCAGCAGTGAGACAGGGTCCCCCAATCAGCCCCAGCATTTT.

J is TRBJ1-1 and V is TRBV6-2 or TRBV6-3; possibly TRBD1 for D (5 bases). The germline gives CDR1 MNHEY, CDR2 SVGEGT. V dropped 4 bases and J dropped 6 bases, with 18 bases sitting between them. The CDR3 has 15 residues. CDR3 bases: TGTGCCAGCAGTTCCCCGCAGGGCCTGGATGCTGAAGCTTTCTTT. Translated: CASSSPQGLDAEAFF.

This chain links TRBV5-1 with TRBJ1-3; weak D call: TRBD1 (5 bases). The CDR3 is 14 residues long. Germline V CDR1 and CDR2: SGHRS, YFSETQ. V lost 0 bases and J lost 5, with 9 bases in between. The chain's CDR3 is CASSLDPGRNTIYF. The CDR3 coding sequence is TGCGCCAGCAGCTTGGATCCGGGACGAAACACCATATATTTT.

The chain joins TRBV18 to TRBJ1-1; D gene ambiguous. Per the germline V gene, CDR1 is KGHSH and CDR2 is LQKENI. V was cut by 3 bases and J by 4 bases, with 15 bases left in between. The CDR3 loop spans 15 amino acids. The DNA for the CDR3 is TGTGCCAGCTCACCTAGGGCAGAATGGGGCACTGAAGCTTTCTTT. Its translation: CASSPRAEWGTEAFF. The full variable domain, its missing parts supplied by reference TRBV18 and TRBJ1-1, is NAGVMQNPRHLVRRRGQEARLRCSPMKGHSHVYWYRQLPEEGLKFMVYLQKENIIDESGMPKERFSAEFPKEGPSILRIQQVVRGDSAAYFCASSPRAEWGTEAFFGQGTRLTVV.

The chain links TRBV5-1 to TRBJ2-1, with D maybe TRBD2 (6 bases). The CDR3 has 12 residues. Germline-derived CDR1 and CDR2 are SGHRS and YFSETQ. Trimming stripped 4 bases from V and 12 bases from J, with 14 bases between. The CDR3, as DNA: TGCGCCAGCAGCCGGGGACTCCCCCGGCAGTTCTTC. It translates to CASSRGLPRQFF.

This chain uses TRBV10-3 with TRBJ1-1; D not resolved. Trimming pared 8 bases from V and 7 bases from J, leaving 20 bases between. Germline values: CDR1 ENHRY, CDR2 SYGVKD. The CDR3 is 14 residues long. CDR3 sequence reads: CAIRYDISGLEAFF. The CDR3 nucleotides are TGTGCCATCCGATACGACATCTCCGGCCTTGAAGCTTTCTTT.

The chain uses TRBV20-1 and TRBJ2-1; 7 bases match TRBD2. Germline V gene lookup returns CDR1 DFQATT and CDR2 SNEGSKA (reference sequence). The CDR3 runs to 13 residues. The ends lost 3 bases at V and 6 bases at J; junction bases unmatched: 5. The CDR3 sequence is CSARIAGPNEQFF. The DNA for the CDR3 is TGCAGTGCTAGGATAGCGGGCCCCAATGAGCAGTTCTTC.

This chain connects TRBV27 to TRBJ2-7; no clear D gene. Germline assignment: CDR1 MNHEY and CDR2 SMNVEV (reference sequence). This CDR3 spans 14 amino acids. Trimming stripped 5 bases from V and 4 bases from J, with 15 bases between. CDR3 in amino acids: CASSRSYPPYEQYV. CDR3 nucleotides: TGTGCCAGCAGTAGGAGCTACCCACCTTACGAGCAGTACGTC.

The CDR3 DNA reads as TGTGCCACCAGTGCAGGTCCGGGGCTCAACACTGAAGCTTTCTTT. Translation gives CATSAGPGLNTEAFF. This sequence joins TRBV24-1 and TRBJ1-1; perhaps TRBD1 as D (5 bases). Per the germline V gene, CDR1 is KGHDR and CDR2 is SFDVKD. V lost 5 bases to trimming and J lost 2 bases, with 14 bases between them. The CDR3 has 15 residues.